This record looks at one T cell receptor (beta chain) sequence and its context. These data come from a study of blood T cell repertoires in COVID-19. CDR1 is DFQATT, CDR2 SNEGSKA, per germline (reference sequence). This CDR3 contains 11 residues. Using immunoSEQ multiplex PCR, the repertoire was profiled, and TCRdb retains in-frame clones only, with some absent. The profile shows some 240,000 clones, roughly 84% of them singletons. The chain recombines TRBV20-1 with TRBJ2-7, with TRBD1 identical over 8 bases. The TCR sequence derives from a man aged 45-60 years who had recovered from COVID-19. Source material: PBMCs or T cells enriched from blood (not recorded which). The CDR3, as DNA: TGCGGGGGCAGGACAGGGAAAGAGCAGTACTTC. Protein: CGGRTGKEQYF.